This T cell receptor beta chain was captured in a study of regulatory dendritic cells for organ transplantation. Study details: Monocytes received vitamin D3 on days 0 and 4, IL-10 on day 4.

Germline V CDR1 and CDR2: SGHRS, YFSETQ. The CDR3 covers 15 residues. V dropped 4 bases and J dropped 3; count of bases not matched to a gene: 9. The study's findings and limits: Considerable individual heterogeneity was seen in alloreactive memory CD8+ T cells.

For this clone: Its antigen is not identified.

Only in-frame clones appear in the TCRdb table, and some are missing; sequencing was by immunoSEQ multiplex PCR. Among more than 10,000 clones listed, roughly 60% were seen once. Sorted subsets were CFSE-labeled and cultured four to five days with allogeneic dendritic cells. CD4+ or CD8+ T cells were sorted as naive CD45RA+ or memory CD45RO+. The chain joins TRBV5-1 to TRBJ1-1; 7 bases line up with TRBD1. The clonotype originates from a human donor in good health. The material sequenced was naive CD8+ T cells from blood cultured with dendritic cells. This sample's subset: CD45RA+ naive T cells. The CDR3, as DNA: TGCGCCAGCAGCCCGCGACAGGGTTTGGACACTGAAGCTTTCTTT. This encodes CASSPRQGLDTEAFF.